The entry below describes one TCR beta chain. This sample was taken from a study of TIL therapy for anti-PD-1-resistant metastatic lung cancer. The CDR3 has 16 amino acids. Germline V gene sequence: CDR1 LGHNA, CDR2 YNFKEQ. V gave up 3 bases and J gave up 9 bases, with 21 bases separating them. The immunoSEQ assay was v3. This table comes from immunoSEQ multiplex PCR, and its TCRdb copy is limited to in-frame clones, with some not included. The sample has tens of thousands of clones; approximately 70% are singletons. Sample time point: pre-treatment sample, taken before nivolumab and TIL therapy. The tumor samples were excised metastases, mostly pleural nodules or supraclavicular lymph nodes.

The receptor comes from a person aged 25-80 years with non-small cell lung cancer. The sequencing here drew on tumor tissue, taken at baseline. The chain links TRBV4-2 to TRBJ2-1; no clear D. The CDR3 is CASSQNPGPGLGEQFF. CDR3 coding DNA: TGTGCCAGCAGCCAGAATCCGGGTCCGGGTTTGGGTGAGCAGTTCTTC.